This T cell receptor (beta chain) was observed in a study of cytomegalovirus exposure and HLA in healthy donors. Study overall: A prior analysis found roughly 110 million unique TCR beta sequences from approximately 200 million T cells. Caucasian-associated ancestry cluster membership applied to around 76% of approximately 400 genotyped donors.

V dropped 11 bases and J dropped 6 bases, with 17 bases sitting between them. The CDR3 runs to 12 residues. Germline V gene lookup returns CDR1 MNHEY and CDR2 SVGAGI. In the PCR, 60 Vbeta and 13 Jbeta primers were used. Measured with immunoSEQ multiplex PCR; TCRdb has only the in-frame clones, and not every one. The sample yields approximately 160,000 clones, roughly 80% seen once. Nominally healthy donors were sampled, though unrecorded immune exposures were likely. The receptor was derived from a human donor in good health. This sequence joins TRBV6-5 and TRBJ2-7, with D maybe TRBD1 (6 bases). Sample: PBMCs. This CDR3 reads CASSRDNFEQYF. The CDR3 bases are TGTGCCTCAAGCAGGGACAACTTCGAGCAGTACTTC.